A selection of T cell receptor beta chains follows, all from one sample in a study of blood T cell repertoires in COVID-19. The protocol was immunoSEQ multiplex PCR, while the TCRdb copy is restricted to in-frame clones and leaves out a portion. Among 300,000 to 400,000 clones, 75% to 90% were seen once, and the ten largest hold just over 7%. The material sequenced was peripheral blood. The source of these receptors is a woman in her fifties or sixties with COVID-19, enrolled during active disease. Both conserved end residues are part of each CDR3. Fields, in order: clone size, J gene, D gene, V gene, CDR3 protein, CDR3 DNA. The D gene is left open where the match is weak. A row's size may be missing; if present it is once, few, many or a size class.

size: -
J: TRBJ1-1
D: -
V: TRBV29-1
CDR3: CSVDLEAFF
DNA: TGCAGCGTTGACCTAGAAGCTTTCTTT

size: -
J: TRBJ1-4
D: -
V: TRBV11-2
CDR3: CASSLNRPATNEKLFF
DNA: TGTGCCAGCAGCTTAAACAGGCCCGCAACTAATGAAAAACTGTTTTTT

size: -
J: TRBJ1-2
D: TRBD1
V: TRBV27
CDR3: CASSLAGQGIYGYTF
DNA: TGTGCCAGCAGTTTAGCGGGACAGGGGATTTATGGCTACACCTTC

size: -
J: TRBJ1-1
D: -
V: TRBV30
CDR3: CAWRVWGQWNTEAFF
DNA: TGTGCCTGGAGGGTTTGGGGCCAGTGGAACACTGAAGCTTTCTTT

size: -
J: TRBJ2-1
D: -
V: TRBV9
CDR3: CASSVQGGPYNEQFF
DNA: TGTGCCAGCAGCGTACAGGGGGGCCCCTACAATGAGCAGTTCTTC

size: -
J: TRBJ2-5
D: TRBD2
V: TRBV7-2
CDR3: CASSPGLRGAWVSQETQYF
DNA: TGTGCCAGCAGCCCTGGTTTGCGGGGGGCCTGGGTTTCACAAGAGACCCAGTACTTC

size: -
J: TRBJ2-5
D: TRBD1
V: TRBV18
CDR3: CASSSQTGGGETQYF
DNA: TGTGCCAGCTCATCTCAGACAGGGGGCGGGGAGACCCAGTACTTC

size: -
J: TRBJ1-2
D: TRBD1
V: TRBV7-9
CDR3: CARQPIDGQGVGYGYTF
DNA: TGTGCCCGGCAGCCTATAGACGGACAGGGGGTAGGCTATGGCTACACCTTC

size: -
J: TRBJ2-1
D: TRBD2
V: TRBV24-1
CDR3: CATSSIAGGHNEQFF
DNA: TGTGCCACCAGTTCGATAGCGGGGGGGCACAATGAGCAGTTCTTC

size: -
J: TRBJ1-2
D: TRBD1
V: TRBV2
CDR3: CASIPGGAYGYTF
DNA: TGTGCCAGCATCCCAGGGGGCGCTTATGGCTACACCTTC

size: few
J: TRBJ1-2
D: TRBD1
V: TRBV19
CDR3: CASSIRDGQGARDGYTF
DNA: TGTGCCAGTAGTATAAGGGACGGGCAGGGGGCACGGGATGGCTACACCTTC

size: -
J: TRBJ1-6
D: TRBD1
V: TRBV18
CDR3: CASSYFGGTGGTYSPLHF
DNA: TGTGCCAGCTCATACTTCGGTGGGACAGGGGGGACTTATTCACCCCTCCACTTT

size: once
J: TRBJ1-4
D: TRBD1
V: TRBV12-5
CDR3: CASGLVLAGQGTPPTNEKLFF
DNA: TGTGCTAGTGGTTTGGTACTGGCGGGACAGGGGACCCCTCCAACTAATGAAAAACTGTTTTTT

size: -
J: TRBJ1-3
D: -
V: TRBV21-1
CDR3: CASSKYRGLGNTIYF
DNA: TGTGCCAGCAGCAAATACAGGGGGCTTGGAAACACCATATATTTT

size: -
J: TRBJ1-2
D: TRBD1
V: TRBV7-2
CDR3: CASSWDTGTVYGYTF
DNA: TGTGCCAGCAGCTGGGACACCGGGACAGTCTATGGCTACACCTTC

size: -
J: TRBJ2-3
D: TRBD2
V: TRBV7-7
CDR3: CASSRTSGDTDTQYF
DNA: TGTGCCAGCAGCCGGACTAGCGGGGACACAGATACGCAGTATTTT

size: -
J: TRBJ2-3
D: -
V: TRBV19
CDR3: CASSISGTGARTDTQYF
DNA: TGTGCCAGTAGTATCTCCGGGACTGGCGCCCGGACAGATACGCAGTATTTT

size: -
J: TRBJ1-3
D: -
V: TRBV5-1
CDR3: CASSPRQVSDSGNTIYF
DNA: TGCGCCAGCAGCCCCCGACAGGTTTCAGACTCTGGAAACACCATATATTTT

size: -
J: TRBJ2-5
D: -
V: TRBV5-1
CDR3: CASSLEGVGETQYF
DNA: TGCGCCAGCAGCTTGGAGGGGGTCGGGGAGACCCAGTACTTC

size: -
J: TRBJ1-5
D: -
V: TRBV4-2
CDR3: CASSQDSGGRPQHF
DNA: TGTGCCAGCAGCCAAGACTCAGGAGGGAGGCCCCAGCATTTT

size: -
J: TRBJ2-2
D: TRBD1
V: TRBV7-2
CDR3: CASSKRQGAKAGELFF
DNA: TGTGCCAGCAGCAAGCGACAGGGGGCCAAGGCCGGGGAGCTGTTTTTT

size: -
J: TRBJ2-3
D: -
V: TRBV5-1
CDR3: CASSLPSRLPDTQYF
DNA: TGCGCCAGCAGCTTGCCCTCCCGACTCCCCGATACGCAGTATTTT

size: once
J: TRBJ2-7
D: -
V: TRBV5-1
CDR3: CASSMSTGYEQYF
DNA: TGCGCCAGCAGCATGTCCACAGGGTATGAGCAGTACTTC

size: -
J: TRBJ1-1
D: -
V: TRBV18
CDR3: CASLTGSDTEAFF
DNA: TGTGCCAGCTTAACAGGGTCCGACACTGAAGCTTTCTTT

size: -
J: TRBJ2-7
D: TRBD1
V: TRBV25-1
CDR3: CASSEPGQGDYEQYF
DNA: TGTGCCAGCAGTGAACCGGGACAGGGGGACTACGAGCAGTACTTC

size: -
J: TRBJ2-5
D: -
V: TRBV7-3
CDR3: CASSLSGANQETQYF
DNA: TGTGCCAGCAGCTTATCAGGGGCCAACCAAGAGACCCAGTACTTC

size: few
J: TRBJ1-3
D: -
V: TRBV27
CDR3: CASRGQKSGNTIYF
DNA: TGTGCCAGCAGGGGCCAGAAATCTGGAAACACCATATATTTT

size: -
J: TRBJ1-2
D: TRBD1
V: TRBV7-9
CDR3: CASSPLTGGNYGYTF
DNA: TGTGCCAGCAGCCCCCTCACAGGGGGGAACTATGGCTACACCTTC

size: -
J: TRBJ1-4
D: -
V: TRBV25-1
CDR3: CASSKQGSGNEKLFF
DNA: TGTGCCAGCAGTAAGCAGGGGTCGGGCAATGAAAAACTGTTTTTT

size: -
J: TRBJ1-4
D: -
V: TRBV7-8
CDR3: CVSSLVGRAEKLFF
DNA: TGTGTCAGCAGCTTAGTAGGGCGGGCTGAAAAACTGTTTTTT

size: -
J: TRBJ2-7
D: -
V: TRBV10-1
CDR3: CASSGEGNEQYF
DNA: TGCGCCAGCAGTGGAGAGGGTAACGAGCAGTACTTC

size: -
J: TRBJ1-1
D: TRBD1
V: TRBV12-3/TRBV12-4
CDR3: CASNQDRGTEAFF
DNA: TGTGCCAGCAACCAAGACAGGGGTACTGAAGCTTTCTTT

size: -
J: TRBJ1-2
D: TRBD1
V: TRBV7-2
CDR3: CASSEGAGGGYGYTF
DNA: TGTGCCAGCAGCGAAGGGGCAGGGGGAGGCTATGGCTACACCTTC

size: -
J: TRBJ2-5
D: -
V: TRBV6-5
CDR3: CASSARSRERETQYF
DNA: TGTGCCAGCAGCGCTAGATCCCGGGAAAGGGAGACCCAGTACTTC

size: -
J: TRBJ2-2
D: TRBD1
V: TRBV5-6
CDR3: CASSHRDRDTGELFF
DNA: TGTGCCAGCAGCCACCGGGACAGAGACACCGGGGAGCTGTTTTTT

size: -
J: TRBJ1-2
D: -
V: TRBV7-9
CDR3: CASSEKRDIPNYGYTF
DNA: TGTGCCAGCAGCGAAAAAAGGGACATCCCTAACTATGGCTACACCTTC

size: -
J: TRBJ1-5
D: -
V: TRBV6-5
CDR3: CASSLGSFSNQPQHF
DNA: TGTGCCAGCAGTCTCGGGAGCTTTAGCAATCAGCCCCAGCATTTT

size: -
J: TRBJ2-5
D: -
V: TRBV6-2/TRBV6-3
CDR3: CASSVLGGGSLRETQYF
DNA: TGTGCCAGCAGTGTTTTAGGGGGGGGATCCCTCCGAGAGACCCAGTACTTC

size: -
J: TRBJ2-2
D: TRBD2
V: TRBV4-1
CDR3: CASSQDREGTNTGELFF
DNA: TGCGCCAGCAGCCAAGATAGGGAGGGGACTAACACCGGGGAGCTGTTTTTT

size: -
J: TRBJ1-1
D: -
V: TRBV27
CDR3: CASMNAAGMNTEAFF
DNA: TGTGCCAGCATGAACGCAGCGGGGATGAACACTGAAGCTTTCTTT

size: -
J: TRBJ1-1
D: -
V: TRBV18
CDR3: CASSLHLWVRGTEAFF
DNA: TGTGCCAGCTCTCTACATCTGTGGGTTAGAGGCACTGAAGCTTTCTTT

size: -
J: TRBJ1-2
D: -
V: TRBV7-2
CDR3: CASSLPQGMGGGYTF
DNA: TGTGCCAGCAGCTTACCCCAAGGGATGGGGGGTGGCTACACCTTC

size: -
J: TRBJ2-2
D: TRBD2
V: TRBV7-3
CDR3: CASSLNAGGNTGELFF
DNA: TGTGCCAGCAGCTTAAATGCGGGGGGAAACACCGGGGAGCTGTTTTTT

size: -
J: TRBJ1-5
D: -
V: TRBV27
CDR3: CASMKSGGQLRRQPQHF
DNA: TGTGCCAGCATGAAGTCCGGGGGGCAGCTAAGGCGTCAGCCCCAGCATTTT

size: -
J: TRBJ2-5
D: TRBD2
V: TRBV30
CDR3: CAWSVGRSGGGQETQYF
DNA: TGTGCCTGGAGTGTAGGGAGGAGCGGGGGGGGACAAGAGACCCAGTACTTC

size: -
J: TRBJ1-2
D: -
V: TRBV5-1
CDR3: CASSLGTDSGYGYTF
DNA: TGCGCCAGCAGCTTGGGGACAGACTCTGGCTATGGCTACACCTTC

size: -
J: TRBJ1-1
D: -
V: TRBV6-5
CDR3: CATYGGYTEAFF
DNA: TGTGCCACCTACGGAGGGTACACTGAAGCTTTCTTT